A single sample is the source of the 18 T cell receptor beta chains below, sequenced in a study of regulatory T cells in long-lasting Graves disease. Sequencing libraries for TCR beta were prepared with iRepertoire HTBI primers and Arm-PCR of CDR3 regions. TCRdb used MiXCR to reprocess the multiplex PCR reads, holding one entry per CDR3 protein. The data hold some 470,000 distinct CDR3 sequences, with about a fifth observed a single time. Time point specified: persistent/refractory GD, antithyroid drugs over 5 years with positive TRAb. Extracted RNA from PBMCs served as the source of the TCR library. Material: peripheral blood mononuclear cells (PBMCs), obtained when the disease was refractory, from a patient treated with antithyroid drugs. Source of these receptors: a female donor with Graves disease.

The chain has TRBV20-1 and TRBJ2-1; TRBD2 agrees at 14 bases. Germline V gene sequence: CDR1 DFQATT, CDR2 SNEGSKA (reference sequence). V gave up 5 bases and J gave up 10 bases; unmatched junction bases: 7. The CDR3 consists of 14 residues. For the CDR3, the DNA is TGCAGTGCTCGTGGGACTAGCGGGAGATCCGAGCAGTTCTTC. This gives the protein CSARGTSGRSEQFF.

Many counts were recorded for this clonotype. The V call is TRBV15, the J call TRBJ2-4; tentatively, D is TRBD2 (6 bases). The CDR3 has 20 amino acids. Germline values: CDR1 LNHNV, CDR2 YYDKDF (reference sequence). With 0 bases removed from V and 0 bases from J, the gap between germline ends came to 21 bases. The CDR3 sequence: CATSRERAGQRWGAKNIQYF. In DNA form, the CDR3 reads TGTGCCACCAGCAGAGAGCGCGCGGGGCAGCGATGGGGAGCCAAAAACATTCAGTACTTC.

This clonotype was recorded many times. The chain employs TRBV27 and TRBJ2-2; D remains unclear. The germline V gene encodes CDR1 MNHEY and CDR2 SMNVEV (reference sequence). The V gene lost 3 bases and the J gene lost 4 bases, with 15 bases spanning the gap. The CDR3 runs 16 residues. The DNA for the CDR3 is TGTGCCAGCAGTTTCTCCGGGCCCAGCGTCACCGGGGAGCTGTTTTTT. Amino acid sequence: CASSFSGPSVTGELFF.

This chain links TRBV5-5 with TRBJ1-1; tentative D call: TRBD1 (6 bases). V lost 4 bases to trimming and J lost 4 bases, with 14 bases between them. Per the germline V gene, CDR1 is SGHKS and CDR2 is YYEKEE (reference sequence). This CDR3 is built from 14 residues. This CDR3 is CASSLNREFTEAFF. In nucleotides, the CDR3 is TGTGCCAGCAGCCTCAACAGGGAATTCACTGAAGCTTTCTTT.

The V and J genes are TRBV13 and TRBJ2-1, with 8 bases that match TRBD2. V lost 8 bases, J lost 0 bases, and 6 bases stayed unmatched. Germline lookup yields CDR1 PRHDT and CDR2 FYEKMQ (reference sequence). CDR3 length equals 15 residues. The CDR3 loop is CASLRAGDSYNEQFF. The CDR3 coding sequence is TGTGCCAGCTTGAGAGCGGGAGACTCCTACAATGAGCAGTTCTTC.

The chain carries TRBV7-6 and TRBJ1-4; D is perhaps TRBD1 (5 bases). Trimming stripped 1 base from V and 4 bases from J, with 13 bases between. Germline lookup yields CDR1 SGHVS and CDR2 FNYEAQ. The CDR3 runs to 16 residues. The CDR3 coding sequence is TGTGCCAGCAGCTTAGGGCAGGGCACGAGTAATGAAAAACTGTTTTTT. Translating gives CASSLGQGTSNEKLFF.

This clonotype was seen repeatedly, ten times or more. This chain joins TRBV20-1 and TRBJ1-2; D remains unclear. This CDR3 has 14 amino acids. Germline V CDR1 and CDR2: DFQATT, SNEGSKA (reference sequence). Trimming took 3 bases from V and 3 from J, leaving 14 bases between them. CDR3 sequence reads: CSASDTRFDYGYTF. CDR3 DNA: TGCAGTGCTAGTGACACCCGATTCGACTATGGCTACACCTTC.

The CDR3 here is CASSEQLPGAYNEQFF. The CDR3 DNA reads as TGTGCCAGCAGTGAACAATTGCCTGGAGCCTACAATGAGCAGTTCTTC. This chain links TRBV2 with TRBJ2-1; D gene uncertain. Trimming shortened V by 2 bases and J by 2 bases, and 13 bases separated the two germline ends. The CDR3 extends over 16 amino acids. From germline, CDR1 is SNHLY and CDR2 FYNNEI.

This chain uses TRBV7-2 with TRBJ2-3; TRBD2 agrees at 7 bases. The germline V gene has CDR1 SGHTA and CDR2 FQGNSA. Trimming at V came to 1 base and at J to 1 base, leaving 2 bases not matched to a gene. The CDR3 length is 15 residues. The CDR3 is CASSLGDYGTDTQYF. CDR3 bases: TGTGCCAGCAGCTTAGGGGACTACGGCACAGATACGCAGTATTTT.

This clonotype was seen a handful of times. The junction shows a germline mismatch at one end, possibly a read error. V and J are TRBV2 and TRBJ2-7, with D perhaps matching TRBD1 or TRBD2 (5 bases each). The germline gives CDR1 SNHLY, CDR2 FYNNEI. CDR3 length: 18 amino acids. CDR3: CASSDRDGDEGTSHEQYF. In DNA, the CDR3 is TGTGCCAGCAGTGACCGGGACGGCGACGAAGGAACCTCCCACGAGCAGTACTTC.

This clonotype was seen once. V is TRBV27 and J is TRBJ1-2; 7 nucleotides agree with TRBD1. The J segment lost 1 base and the V segment lost 5 bases, leaving 7 bases of the junction unmatched. CDR1 is MNHEY and CDR2 is SMNVEV in the germline V gene (reference sequence). The CDR3 loop spans 15 amino acids. CDR3 in DNA: TGTGCCAGCAGTATGGGGGCAGGGGGTAACTATGGCTACACCTTC. It yields the protein CASSMGAGGNYGYTF.

The chain carries TRBV7-6 and TRBJ2-3; D perhaps matches TRBD2 (6 bases). The CDR3 extends over 14 amino acids. CDR1 is SGHVS, CDR2 FNYEAQ, per germline. The germline V and J ends were trimmed by 5 bases and 5 bases, with 14 bases remaining between them. CDR3 bases: TGTGCCAGCAGCCCACTCAGTAGCGGAGATACGCAGTATTTT. It encodes CASSPLSSGDTQYF.

Turning to this clonotype: This is likely a read error, given that the CDR3 carries no conserved phenylalanine or tryptophan at its end. The CDR3 DNA follows: TGTGCTAGTGGTTTGGTCGGAACAGGGTTAAGCTACGAGCAGTACCTC. It encodes CASGLVGTGLSYEQYL. The rearrangement uses TRBV12-5 and TRBJ2-7, with D perhaps TRBD1 (6 bases). V lost 0 bases and J lost 3, with 15 bases in between. CDR1 LGHNT and CDR2 FRNRAP come from the germline V gene. The CDR3 totals 16 residues.

With regard to this clonotype: Relative to the germline gene, one junction end is altered; a read error may explain this. The chain joins TRBV7-8 to TRBJ2-7; 8 nucleotides agree with TRBD1. Germline V gene sequence: CDR1 SGHVS, CDR2 FQNEAQ. The CDR3 extends over 15 amino acids. The CDR3 nucleotides are TGTGCCAGCAGCCTAGCCGGACAGGGAACCTACGAGCAGTACTTC. It codes for CASSLAGQGTYEQYF.

This clonotype was recorded at least ten times. The chain carries TRBV5-5 and TRBJ1-2; a weak D match, TRBD1 (5 bases). V lost 1 base and J lost 4, with 14 bases in between. The V gene's germline CDR1 is SGHKS and CDR2 YYEKEE (reference sequence). The CDR3 is made up of 15 amino acids. CDR3 nucleotides: TGTGCCAGCAGCTTGATACCCGGCCAGGGCTATGGCTACACCTTC. Translation: CASSLIPGQGYGYTF.

This clonotype was seen at least ten times. The chain employs TRBV6-1 and TRBJ2-5; unclear D gene. The CDR3 consists of 14 residues. Per germline, CDR1 MNHNS and CDR2 SASEGT. V was shortened by 7 bases and J by 4 bases, with 16 bases between the two germline ends. The DNA of the CDR3 is TGTGCCAGCACCGAAGGTGGGGTCCTAGAGACCCAGTACTTC. Protein product: CASTEGGVLETQYF.

V gene TRBV5-1 combines with J gene TRBJ2-2; 7 nucleotides agree with TRBD1. Per the germline V gene, CDR1 is SGHRS and CDR2 is YFSETQ. This CDR3 is built from 16 residues. V was clipped by 0 bases and J by 5 bases; unmatched bases: 7. This CDR3 reads CASSLEGTAGTGELFF. The CDR3 coding sequence is TGCGCCAGCAGCTTGGAGGGGACAGCCGGGACCGGGGAGCTGTTTTTT.

Details on this clonotype: A much larger clone lies a single base off, so this may be a read error. The J gene is TRBJ1-1, the V gene TRBV29-1; a weak D match, TRBD1 (5 bases). The CDR3 contains 11 residues. The germline V gene has CDR1 SQVTM and CDR2 ANQGSEA. This CDR3 reads CNVEEGTEAFF. CDR3 sequence (DNA): TGCAACGTGGAAGAGGGGACTGAAGCTTTCTTT.